This T cell receptor (beta chain) was found in a study of cytotoxic CD8 clonotypes in ibrutinib-treated CLL. This clone was observed a few times. The antigen remains undetermined. Germline V lookup: CDR1 LNHDA, CDR2 SQIVND (reference sequence). This CDR3 spans 15 amino acids. Deletions cut 3 bases from V and 3 bases from J, with 15 bases between. Study observations and caveats: Clonality measured at baseline exceeded age-matched healthy donors, tracking circulating CD8+ T-cell counts.

A 1 in 200,000 to 1 in 1 million T cell depth was the sequencing target. Some clones are missing from TCRdb's copy, which holds only in-frame ones; the method was immunoSEQ multiplex PCR. Of around 310,000 clones listed, more than 65% were seen once; the top ten hold 6.5% to 8.5%. The rearrangement joins TRBV19 to TRBJ2-7, with D perhaps matching TRBD2 (5 bases). This TCR came from a human donor with chronic lymphocytic leukemia. The sample consisted of PBMCs, taken before ibrutinib treatment. The CDR3 loop is CASSIFGGRHYEQYF. In DNA, the CDR3 is TGTGCCAGTAGTATCTTCGGAGGCCGGCACTACGAGCAGTACTTC.